This entry lists 20 T cell receptor beta chains sequenced from one sample in a study of blood T cell repertoires in COVID-19. Produced via immunoSEQ multiplex PCR; TCRdb's table is partial and in-frame only. The data hold about 280,000 clones, with approximately 88% observed a single time. The specimen was peripheral blood. Receptors were obtained from a man aged 45 to 65 with acute or convalescent COVID-19.

The V and J genes are TRBV10-3 and TRBJ2-7, with 9 bases aligning to TRBD2. CDR3 length equals 17 residues. Germline-derived CDR1 and CDR2 are ENHRY and SYGVKD. Losses at the gene ends were 10 bases for V and 7 bases for J; bases not matched to a gene: 23. This CDR3 reads CATGGELAGLVLGEQYF. CDR3 sequence (DNA): TGTGCCACGGGGGGGGAGCTAGCGGGACTCGTTTTGGGGGAGCAGTACTTC.

This clone came up a few times. The V call is TRBV3-1 (or the pseudogene TRBV3-2), the J call TRBJ2-7; TRBD1 matches at 7 bases. Trimming took 4 bases from V and 1 from J; bases not matched to a gene: 4. Per the germline V gene, CDR1 is LGHDT and CDR2 is YNNKEL (reference sequence). CDR3 length: 14 residues. The CDR3 is CASSLGTVSYEQYF. In nucleotides, the CDR3 is TGTGCCAGCAGCCTTGGGACAGTTTCCTACGAGCAGTACTTC.

This chain links TRBV9 with TRBJ2-7, with 7 bases identical to TRBD1. Germline V gene sequence: CDR1 SGDLS, CDR2 YYNGEE. V shed 3 bases and J 4 bases; nucleotides not matched to a gene: 7. The CDR3 has 14 amino acids. CDR3 loop: CASSARQGGYEQYF. The CDR3 nucleotides are TGTGCCAGCAGCGCCAGACAGGGTGGGTACGAGCAGTACTTC.

This chain uses TRBV2 with TRBJ1-2; D gene uncertain. Germline CDR1 reads SNHLY; CDR2 reads FYNNEI. Deletions cut 4 bases from V and 2 bases from J, with 8 bases between. This CDR3 is built from 13 residues. CDR3 coding DNA: TGTGCCAGCAGTGGGCTAGAGAACTATGGCTACACCTTC. Its translation: CASSGLENYGYTF.

V gene TRBV19 combines with J gene TRBJ2-2, with 9 bases aligning to TRBD1. Germline CDR1 LNHDA, CDR2 SQIVND (reference sequence). V shed 6 bases, J shed 5 bases, and the junction held 16 bases outside the gene matches. CDR3 size: 18 residues. The CDR3 nucleotides are TGTGCCAGTAGAAGTTGGGGACAGGGTACCCACCGGACCGGGGAGCTGTTTTTT. Its protein is CASRSWGQGTHRTGELFF.

The chain is built from TRBV5-1 and TRBJ2-5; weak D call: TRBD2 (7 bases). With 0 bases removed from V and 5 bases from J, the gap between germline ends came to 17 bases. This CDR3 is built from 16 residues. CDR1 and CDR2 (germline): SGHRS, YFSETQ. The CDR3 region has the DNA TGCGCCAGCAGCTTGGCCCGTGGGGGGGCGTCGGAGACCCAGTACTTC. Translated: CASSLARGGASETQYF.

The chain is built from TRBV29-1 and TRBJ2-1; a possible D gene is TRBD2 (7 bases). Trimming took off 3 bases at V and 6 bases at J, with 12 bases between the two ends. CDR3 size: 13 residues. Per the germline V gene, CDR1 is SQVTM and CDR2 is ANQGSEA. CDR3 protein: CSVEGGLSNEQFF. The DNA for the CDR3 is TGCAGCGTTGAGGGGGGGCTATCCAATGAGCAGTTCTTC.

The chain combines TRBV18 with TRBJ1-3, with D possibly matching TRBD1 (6 bases). Germline loops: CDR1 KGHSH, CDR2 LQKENI. The CDR3 has 16 amino acids. The V end lost 3 bases, the J end lost 0 bases, and 12 bases lay between the germline ends. The CDR3 spells CASSPGGASSGNTIYF. For the CDR3, the DNA is TGTGCCAGCTCACCGGGGGGGGCCAGCTCTGGAAACACCATATATTTT.

The CDR3 sequence: CASSLGAAANYGYTF. CDR3 nucleotide sequence: TGTGCCAGCAGCTTGGGCGCCGCCGCTAACTATGGCTACACCTTC. This sequence joins TRBV5-4 and TRBJ1-2; D is unresolved. Germline values: CDR1 SGHNT, CDR2 YYREEE (reference sequence). CDR3 length: 15 residues. V lost 0 bases and J lost 0, with 9 bases in between.

In this sample, this clone turned up once. This rearrangement joins TRBV30 to TRBJ1-1; D is ambiguous. Trimming shortened V by 8 bases and J by 0 bases, and 10 bases separated the two germline ends. The CDR3 is 12 residues long. From germline, CDR1 is GTSNPN and CDR2 SVGIG (reference sequence). The CDR3 sequence is CAGGLLNTEAFF. The CDR3 coding sequence is TGTGCCGGTGGCCTTTTGAACACTGAAGCTTTCTTT.

This chain connects TRBV7-2 to TRBJ2-3; D possibly corresponds to TRBD2 (5 bases). CDR1 and CDR2 (germline): SGHTA, FQGNSA. V shed 2 bases and J shed 2 bases, with 8 bases lying between them. This CDR3 has 14 residues. In DNA, the CDR3 is TGTGCCAGCAGCTTATCGCTAGCCACAGATACGCAGTATTTT. It is translated as CASSLSLATDTQYF.

This sequence joins TRBV3-1 (or the pseudogene TRBV3-2) and TRBJ1-5; tentatively, D is TRBD1 (5 bases). CDR3 size: 14 residues. The V end lost 0 bases, the J end lost 7 bases, and 10 bases lay between the germline ends. Germline CDR1 reads LGHDT; CDR2 reads YNNKEL (reference sequence). CDR3: CASSQEGGVQPQHF. In DNA, the CDR3 is TGTGCCAGCAGCCAAGAGGGGGGGGTGCAGCCCCAGCATTTT.

This clone appeared once. The chain employs TRBV18 and TRBJ2-1; the D gene is possibly TRBD2 (6 bases). Germline CDR1 reads KGHSH; CDR2 reads LQKENI. Trimming took off 3 bases at V and 2 bases at J, with 11 bases between the two ends. CDR3 length: 15 residues. This CDR3 is CASSPGRGTYNEQFF. The CDR3 DNA follows: TGTGCCAGCTCACCCGGGCGGGGAACCTACAATGAGCAGTTCTTC.

V usage is TRBV14 and J usage is TRBJ2-1; D unresolved. This CDR3 has 15 amino acids. Germline CDR1 is SGHDN and CDR2 is FVKESK. Trimming shortened V by 1 base and J by 10 bases, and 17 bases separated the two germline ends. The CDR3, as DNA: TGTGCCAGCAGCCAAGCCCTCCCCCTAGTTGGCGAGCAGTTCTTC. The encoded protein is CASSQALPLVGEQFF.

The genes are TRBV30 and TRBJ1-1; D ambiguous. The CDR3 is 11 amino acids. Germline V CDR1 and CDR2: GTSNPN, SVGIG (reference sequence). The V gene lost 0 bases and the J gene lost 6 bases, with 5 bases spanning the gap. The CDR3 DNA is TGTGCCTGGAGTGTACTCTCTGAAGCTTTCTTT. It translates to CAWSVLSEAFF.

The chain uses TRBV5-1 and TRBJ2-6; TRBD2 aligns across 8 bases. Trimming removed 4 bases from V and 2 bases from J; junction bases left unmatched: 5. The V gene's germline CDR1 is SGHRS and CDR2 YFSETQ. CDR3 length equals 16 residues. The CDR3 DNA reads TGCGCCAGCAGCGGTAGCGGGGTAACTGGGGCCAACGTCCTGACTTTC. Translating it yields CASSGSGVTGANVLTF.

This chain uses TRBV6-5 with TRBJ1-6, with 8 bases that match TRBD1. The CDR3 is made up of 13 amino acids. Trimming cost V 7 bases and J 8 bases; bases outside gene matches: 4. CDR1 MNHEY and CDR2 SVGAGI come from the germline V gene. This CDR3 is CASKQGGDSPLHF. CDR3 sequence (DNA): TGTGCCAGCAAACAGGGGGGTGATTCACCCCTCCACTTT.

The count of this clone is one. The chain links TRBV9 to TRBJ2-1; 13 bases are shared with TRBD2. The CDR3 is made up of 15 amino acids. Per germline, CDR1 SGDLS and CDR2 YYNGEE. The ends lost 3 bases at V and 5 bases at J; junction bases unmatched: 2. The CDR3 region is CASSALAGGDNEQFF. The CDR3 nucleotides are TGTGCCAGCAGCGCACTAGCGGGGGGGGACAATGAGCAGTTCTTC. Variable domain in full (rest from reference TRBV9 and TRBJ2-1): DSGVTQTPKHLITATGQRVTLRCSPRSGDLSVYWYQQSLDQGLQFLIQYYNGEERAKGNILERFSAQQFPDLHSELNLSSLELGDSALYFCASSALAGGDNEQFFGPGTRLTVL.

V is TRBV27 and J is TRBJ2-7; 7 bases align to TRBD2. The trim removed 0 bases at V and 0 bases at J, leaving 5 bases unmatched. CDR1 is MNHEY, CDR2 SMNVEV, per germline (reference sequence). The CDR3 consists of 16 residues. The CDR3 spells CASSLSTGRASYEQYF. The CDR3 DNA follows: TGTGCCAGCAGTTTATCGACGGGGAGGGCCTCCTACGAGCAGTACTTC.

On this clone itself: Distinct nucleotide sequences in the sample also encode this CDR3. The chain links TRBV6-5 to TRBJ1-1; 9 nucleotides align to TRBD1. CDR3 length: 13 residues. Germline V CDR1 and CDR2: MNHEY, SVGAGI. The V gene end was trimmed by 7 bases and the J gene end by 4 bases; junction bases not matched to a gene: 4. The CDR3 spells CASTGQGSTEAFF. For the CDR3, the DNA is TGTGCCAGCACCGGACAGGGGAGCACTGAAGCTTTCTTT.